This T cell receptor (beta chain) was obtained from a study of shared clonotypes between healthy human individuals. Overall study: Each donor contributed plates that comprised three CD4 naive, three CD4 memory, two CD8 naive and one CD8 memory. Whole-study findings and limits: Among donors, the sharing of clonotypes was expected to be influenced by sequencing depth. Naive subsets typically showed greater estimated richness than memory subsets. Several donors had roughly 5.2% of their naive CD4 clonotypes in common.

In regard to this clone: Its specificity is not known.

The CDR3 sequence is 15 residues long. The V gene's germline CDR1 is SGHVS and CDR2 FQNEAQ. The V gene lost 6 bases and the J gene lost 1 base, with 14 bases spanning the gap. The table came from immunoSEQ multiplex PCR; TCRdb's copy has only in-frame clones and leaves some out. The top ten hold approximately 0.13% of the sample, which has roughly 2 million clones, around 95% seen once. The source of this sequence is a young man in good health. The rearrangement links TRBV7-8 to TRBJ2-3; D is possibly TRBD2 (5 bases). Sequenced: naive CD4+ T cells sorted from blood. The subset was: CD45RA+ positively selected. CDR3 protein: CASSTREGGTDTQYF. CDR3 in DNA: TGTGCCAGCAGTACTCGGGAAGGTGGCACAGATACGCAGTATTTT.